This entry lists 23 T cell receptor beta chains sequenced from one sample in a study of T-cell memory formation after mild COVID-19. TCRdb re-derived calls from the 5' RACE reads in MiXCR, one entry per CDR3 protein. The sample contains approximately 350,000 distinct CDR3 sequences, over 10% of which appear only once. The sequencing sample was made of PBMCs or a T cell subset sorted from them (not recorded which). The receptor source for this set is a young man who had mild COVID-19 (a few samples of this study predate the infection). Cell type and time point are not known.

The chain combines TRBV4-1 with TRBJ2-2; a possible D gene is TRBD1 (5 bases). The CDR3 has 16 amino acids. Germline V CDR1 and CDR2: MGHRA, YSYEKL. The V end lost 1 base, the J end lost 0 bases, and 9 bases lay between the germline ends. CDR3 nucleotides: TGCGCCAGCAGCCAAGTTCTACAGGCGAACACCGGGGAGCTGTTTTTT. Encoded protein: CASSQVLQANTGELFF.

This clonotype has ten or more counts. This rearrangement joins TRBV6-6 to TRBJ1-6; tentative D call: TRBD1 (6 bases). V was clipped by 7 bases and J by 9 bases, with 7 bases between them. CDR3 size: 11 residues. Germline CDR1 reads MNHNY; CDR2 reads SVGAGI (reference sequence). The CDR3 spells CASTRGSPLHF. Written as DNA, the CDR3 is TGTGCCAGCACCAGGGGTTCACCCCTCCACTTT.

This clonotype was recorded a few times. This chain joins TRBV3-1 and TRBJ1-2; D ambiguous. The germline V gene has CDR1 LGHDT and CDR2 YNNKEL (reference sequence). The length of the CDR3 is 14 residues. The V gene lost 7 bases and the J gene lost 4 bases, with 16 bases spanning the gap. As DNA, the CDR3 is TGTGCCAGCACCGGCAAGGGCCGGGGCTATGGCTACACCTTC. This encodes CASTGKGRGYGYTF.

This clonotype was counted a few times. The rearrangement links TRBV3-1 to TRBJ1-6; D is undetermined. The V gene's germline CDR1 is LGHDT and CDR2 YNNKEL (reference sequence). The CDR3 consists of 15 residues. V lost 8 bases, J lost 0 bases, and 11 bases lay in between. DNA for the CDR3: TGTGCCAGCTTGGACGGGAGCTCCTATAATTCACCCCTCCACTTT. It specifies CASLDGSSYNSPLHF.

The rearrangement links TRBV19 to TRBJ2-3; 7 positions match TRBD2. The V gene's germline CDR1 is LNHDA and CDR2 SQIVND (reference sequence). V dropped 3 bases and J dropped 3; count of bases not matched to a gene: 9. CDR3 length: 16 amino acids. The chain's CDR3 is CASSIWERGGTDTQYF. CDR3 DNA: TGTGCCAGTAGTATCTGGGAGCGGGGTGGTACAGATACGCAGTATTTT.

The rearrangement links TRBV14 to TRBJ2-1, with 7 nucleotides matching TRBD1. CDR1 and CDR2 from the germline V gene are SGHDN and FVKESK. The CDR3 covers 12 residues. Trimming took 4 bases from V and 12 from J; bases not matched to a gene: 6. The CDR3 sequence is CASSLTGALQFF. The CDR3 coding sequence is TGTGCCAGCAGCCTCACAGGGGCTCTGCAGTTCTTC. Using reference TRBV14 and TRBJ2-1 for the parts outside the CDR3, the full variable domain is EAGVTQFPSHSVIEKGQTVTLRCDPISGHDNLYWYRRVMGKEIKFLLHFVKESKQDESGMPNNRFLAERTGGTYSTLKVQPAELEDSGVYFCASSLTGALQFFGPGTRLTVL.

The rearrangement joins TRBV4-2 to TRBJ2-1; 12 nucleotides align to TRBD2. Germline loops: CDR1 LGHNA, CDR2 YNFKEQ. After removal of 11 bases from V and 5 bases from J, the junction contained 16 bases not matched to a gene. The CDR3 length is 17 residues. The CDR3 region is CAARGNQGLAGHNEQFF. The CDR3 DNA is TGTGCCGCAAGGGGGAACCAAGGACTAGCGGGGCACAATGAGCAGTTCTTC.

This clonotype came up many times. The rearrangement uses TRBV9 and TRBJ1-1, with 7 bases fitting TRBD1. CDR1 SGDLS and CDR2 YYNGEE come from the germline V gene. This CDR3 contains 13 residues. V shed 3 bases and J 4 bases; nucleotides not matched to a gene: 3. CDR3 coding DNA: TGTGCCAGCAGCGAACAGGGGAGCACTGAAGCTTTCTTT. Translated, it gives CASSEQGSTEAFF.

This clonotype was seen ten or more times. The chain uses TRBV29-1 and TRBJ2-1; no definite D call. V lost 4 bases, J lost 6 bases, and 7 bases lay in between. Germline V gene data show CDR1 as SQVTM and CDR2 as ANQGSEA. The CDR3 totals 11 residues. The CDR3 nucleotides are TGCAGCGTTGCACAGAGCAATGAGCAGTTCTTC. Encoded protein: CSVAQSNEQFF.

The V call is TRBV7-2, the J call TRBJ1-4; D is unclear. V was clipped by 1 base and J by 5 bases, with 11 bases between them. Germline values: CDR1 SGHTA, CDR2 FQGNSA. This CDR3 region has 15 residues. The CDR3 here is CASSLVHGMNEKLFF. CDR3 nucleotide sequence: TGTGCCAGCAGCTTAGTACACGGAATGAATGAAAAACTGTTTTTT.

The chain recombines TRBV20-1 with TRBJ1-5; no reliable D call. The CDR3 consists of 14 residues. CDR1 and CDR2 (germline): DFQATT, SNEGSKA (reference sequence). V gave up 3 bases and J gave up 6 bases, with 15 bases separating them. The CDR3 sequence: CSASVGAGSQPQHF. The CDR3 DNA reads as TGCAGTGCTAGTGTGGGCGCGGGGTCTCAGCCCCAGCATTTT.

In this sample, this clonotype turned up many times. The CDR3 is CASSHGQGTEYF. The CDR3 nucleotides read TGTGCCAGCAGTCACGGACAGGGTACCGAGTACTTC. V and J are TRBV27 and TRBJ2-7; 8 nucleotides agree with TRBD1. J lost 11 bases, V lost 5 bases, and 8 bases had no gene match. Per the germline V gene, CDR1 is MNHEY and CDR2 is SMNVEV (reference sequence). This CDR3 region has 12 residues.

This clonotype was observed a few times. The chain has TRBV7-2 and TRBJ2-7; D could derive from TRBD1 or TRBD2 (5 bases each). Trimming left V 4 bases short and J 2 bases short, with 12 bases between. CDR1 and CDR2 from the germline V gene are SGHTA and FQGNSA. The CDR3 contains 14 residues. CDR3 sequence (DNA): TGTGCCAGCAGCTACCGGGACCGAGCCTACGAGCAGTACTTC. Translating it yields CASSYRDRAYEQYF.

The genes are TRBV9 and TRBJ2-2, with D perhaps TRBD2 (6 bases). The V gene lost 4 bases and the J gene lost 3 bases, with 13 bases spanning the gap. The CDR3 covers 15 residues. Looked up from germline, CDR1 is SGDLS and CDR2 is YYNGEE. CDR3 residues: CASSYVPGDTGELFF. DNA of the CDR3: TGTGCCAGCAGCTACGTTCCGGGGGACACCGGGGAGCTGTTTTTT.

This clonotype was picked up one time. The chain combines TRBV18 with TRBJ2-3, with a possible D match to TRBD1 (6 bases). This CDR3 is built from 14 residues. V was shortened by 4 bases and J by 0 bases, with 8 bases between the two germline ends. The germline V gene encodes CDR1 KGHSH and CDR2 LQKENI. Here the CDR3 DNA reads TGTGCCAGCTCACGGGGGCCTAGCACAGATACGCAGTATTTT. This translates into CASSRGPSTDTQYF.

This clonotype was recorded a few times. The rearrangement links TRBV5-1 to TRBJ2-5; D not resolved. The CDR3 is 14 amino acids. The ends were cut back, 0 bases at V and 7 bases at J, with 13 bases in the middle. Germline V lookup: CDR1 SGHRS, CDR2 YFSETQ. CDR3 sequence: CASSLATGVATQYF. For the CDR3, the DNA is TGCGCCAGCAGCTTGGCCACTGGGGTCGCGACCCAGTACTTC.

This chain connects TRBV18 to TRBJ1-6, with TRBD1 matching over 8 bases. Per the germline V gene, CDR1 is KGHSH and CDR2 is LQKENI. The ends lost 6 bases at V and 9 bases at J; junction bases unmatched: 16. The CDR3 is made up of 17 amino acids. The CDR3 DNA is TGTGCCAGCTCTCGGGAATTCAGGGGGCTAGGACTTTCACCCCTCCACTTT. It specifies CASSREFRGLGLSPLHF. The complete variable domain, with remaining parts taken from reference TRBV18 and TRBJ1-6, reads NAGVMQNPRHLVRRRGQEARLRCSPMKGHSHVYWYRQLPEEGLKFMVYLQKENIIDESGMPKERFSAEFPKEGPSILRIQQVVRGDSAAYFCASSREFRGLGLSPLHFGNGTRLTVT.

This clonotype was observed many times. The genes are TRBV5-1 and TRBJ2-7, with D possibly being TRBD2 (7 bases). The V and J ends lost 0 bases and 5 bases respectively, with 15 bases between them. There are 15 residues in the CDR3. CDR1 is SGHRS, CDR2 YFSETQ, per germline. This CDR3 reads CASSLGRGRLDEQYV. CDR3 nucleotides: TGCGCCAGCAGCTTGGGGCGGGGGCGCCTCGACGAGCAGTACGTC.

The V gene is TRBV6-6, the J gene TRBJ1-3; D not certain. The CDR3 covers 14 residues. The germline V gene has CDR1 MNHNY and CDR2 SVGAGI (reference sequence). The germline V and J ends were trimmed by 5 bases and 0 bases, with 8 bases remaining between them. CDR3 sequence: CASSPVGSGNTIYF. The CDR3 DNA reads TGTGCCAGCAGTCCCGTGGGCTCTGGAAACACCATATATTTT.

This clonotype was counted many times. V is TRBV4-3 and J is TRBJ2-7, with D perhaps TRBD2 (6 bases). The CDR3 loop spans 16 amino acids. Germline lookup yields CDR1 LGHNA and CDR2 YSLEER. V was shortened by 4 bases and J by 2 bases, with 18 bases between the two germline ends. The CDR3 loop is CASSLARGSWAYEQYF. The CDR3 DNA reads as TGCGCCAGCAGCCTCGCTCGGGGGTCCTGGGCCTACGAGCAGTACTTC.

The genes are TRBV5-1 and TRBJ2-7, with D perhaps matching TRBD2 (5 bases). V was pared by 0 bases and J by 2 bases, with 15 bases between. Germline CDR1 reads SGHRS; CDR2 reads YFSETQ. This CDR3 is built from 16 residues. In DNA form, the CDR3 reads TGCGCCAGCAGCTTGGCCTTAGGAGCGGAGACCTACGAGCAGTACTTC. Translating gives CASSLALGAETYEQYF.

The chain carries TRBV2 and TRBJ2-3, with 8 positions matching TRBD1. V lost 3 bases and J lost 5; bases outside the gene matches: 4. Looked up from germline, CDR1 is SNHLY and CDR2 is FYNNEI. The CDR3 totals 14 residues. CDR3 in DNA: TGTGCCAGCAGTGAGTACAGGGGGTTAGATACGCAGTATTTT. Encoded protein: CASSEYRGLDTQYF.

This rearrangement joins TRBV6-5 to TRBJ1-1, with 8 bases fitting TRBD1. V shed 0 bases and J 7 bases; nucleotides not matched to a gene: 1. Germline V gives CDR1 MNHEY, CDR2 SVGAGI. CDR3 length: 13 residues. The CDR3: CASSYSGTGEAFF. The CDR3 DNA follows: TGTGCCAGCAGTTACTCGGGGACAGGTGAAGCTTTCTTT.